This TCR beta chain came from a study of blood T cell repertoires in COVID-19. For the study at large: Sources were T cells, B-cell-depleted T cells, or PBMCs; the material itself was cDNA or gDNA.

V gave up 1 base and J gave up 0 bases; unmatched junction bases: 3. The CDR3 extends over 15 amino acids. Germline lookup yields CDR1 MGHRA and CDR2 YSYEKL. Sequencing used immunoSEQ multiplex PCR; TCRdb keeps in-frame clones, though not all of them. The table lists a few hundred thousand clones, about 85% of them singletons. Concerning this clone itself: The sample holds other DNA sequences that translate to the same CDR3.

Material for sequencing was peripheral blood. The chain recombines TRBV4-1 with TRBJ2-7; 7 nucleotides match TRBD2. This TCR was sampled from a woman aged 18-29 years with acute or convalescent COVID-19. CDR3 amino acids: CASSQGEGYSYEQYF. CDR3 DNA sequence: TGCGCCAGCAGCCAAGGGGAGGGGTACTCCTACGAGCAGTACTTC.